This entry describes one T cell receptor beta chain. Its specificity is not known. The source of the sample is a study of the immune and genomic landscape of osteosarcoma. On the study more broadly: Diagnosis ages spanned about 5-85 years, median about 26. Most patients, 65% to 80%, had localized disease at diagnosis.

Study conclusions and caveats: External normal skin and healthy peripheral blood data provided clonality references. Immune-hot C3 tumors showed higher but still low clonality than cold C1.

Using immunoSEQ multiplex PCR, the repertoire was profiled, and TCRdb retains in-frame clones only, with some absent. This sample carries fewer than 500 clones, just under 85% of them seen once, and the ten largest clones take 25% to 30%. Trimming cost V 0 bases and J 4 bases, with 1 base left between them. The CDR3 has 12 residues. Germline CDR1 SEHNR, CDR2 FQNEAQ (reference sequence). The post-treatment osteosarcoma tumors were primary, local recurrence or metastasis specimens from poor-prognosis patients. The sample consisted of osteosarcoma tumor tissue from the thigh. The V gene is TRBV7-9, the J gene TRBJ1-3; D gene unclear. This receptor was taken from a human donor with osteosarcoma. CDR3 coding DNA: TGTGCCAGCAGCTTAGCAGGAAACACCATATATTTT. Translated: CASSLAGNTIYF.